A selection of T cell receptor beta chains follows, all from one sample in a study of blood T cell repertoires in COVID-19. Some clones are missing from TCRdb's copy, which holds only in-frame ones; the method was immunoSEQ multiplex PCR. Among roughly 140,000 clones listed, about 82% were seen once. Sequencing used PBMCs or T cells enriched from blood (not recorded which). These receptors came from a woman between 40 and 50 years old who had recovered from COVID-19. The CDR3 runs from the conserved cysteine through the conserved F or W. Fields, in order: D gene, J gene, clone size, V gene, CDR3 protein, CDR3 DNA. The D gene is left open where the match is weak. Where a row states a size, it is once, few, many or the class of an expanded clone; other rows omit it.

>TRBD1|TRBJ1-4|once|TRBV11-2
CASSWGQGTTNEKLFF
TGTGCCAGCAGTTGGGGACAGGGGACAACTAATGAAAAACTGTTTTTT
>NA|TRBJ2-3|NA|TRBV7-8
CASSFSGDTQYF
TGTGCCAGCAGCTTCTCCGGAGATACGCAGTATTTT
>TRBD2|TRBJ2-7|NA|TRBV6-5
CASRGRVEGYEQYF
TGTGCCAGCAGGGGGAGGGTAGAGGGCTACGAGCAGTACTTC
>NA|TRBJ2-3|NA|TRBV20-1
CSASIQGADTQYF
TGCAGTGCTAGTATACAGGGTGCAGATACGCAGTATTTT
>NA|TRBJ2-7|once|TRBV2
CASSVGSGAYEQYF
TGTGCCAGCAGTGTTGGGTCGGGGGCCTACGAGCAGTACTTC
>NA|TRBJ2-3|NA|TRBV2
CASSGRTLGTDTQYF
TGTGCCAGCAGTGGACGGACATTAGGCACAGATACGCAGTATTTT
>NA|TRBJ2-7|few|TRBV12-3/TRBV12-4
CASSFSGMDEQYF
TGTGCCAGCAGTTTTTCCGGGATGGACGAGCAGTACTTC
>TRBD2|TRBJ2-1|NA|TRBV7-2
CASSPRTSGYNEQFF
TGTGCCAGCAGCCCGCGGACTAGCGGGTACAATGAGCAGTTCTTC
>TRBD1|TRBJ1-2|NA|TRBV4-1
CASSQGQGVDISYTF
TGCGCCAGCAGCCAAGGACAGGGGGTAGATATTAGCTACACCTTC
>TRBD1|TRBJ2-5|once|TRBV7-7
CASSLAWDSTQETQYF
TGTGCCAGCAGCTTAGCGTGGGACAGCACTCAAGAGACCCAGTACTTC
>NA|TRBJ2-3|NA|TRBV5-1
CASRSGPSTDTQYF
TGCGCCAGCAGGAGTGGGCCTAGCACAGATACGCAGTATTTT
>NA|TRBJ1-1|NA|TRBV30
CAWRTRPDTEAFF
TGTGCCTGGAGGACAAGGCCGGACACTGAAGCTTTCTTT
>TRBD1|TRBJ2-2|few|TRBV2
CASKDRSTGELFF
TGTGCCAGCAAGGACAGGTCCACCGGGGAGCTGTTTTTT
>NA|TRBJ1-1|once|TRBV30
CAWSDAGGATEAFF
TGTGCCTGGAGTGATGCGGGGGGGGCCACTGAAGCTTTCTTT
>TRBD2|TRBJ2-5|NA|TRBV7-6
CASSRSGGKETQYF
TGTGCCAGCAGTCGAAGCGGGGGAAAAGAGACCCAGTACTTC
>NA|TRBJ1-2|NA|TRBV6-1
CASSEQNNYGYTF
TGTGCCAGCAGTGAACAGAATAACTATGGCTACACCTTC
>TRBD1|TRBJ2-7|NA|TRBV5-1
CASSSPSGQGTQPIDKEQYF
TGCGCCAGCAGCTCTCCCTCGGGACAGGGGACACAACCCATCGACAAGGAGCAGTACTTC
>TRBD2|TRBJ2-7|NA|TRBV6-5
CATNGMREIADEQYF
TGTGCCACCAACGGGATGCGGGAGATCGCGGACGAGCAGTACTTC
>TRBD2|TRBJ2-7|NA|TRBV18
CASSPPGWESRAGGTRYEQYF
TGTGCCAGCTCACCACCTGGGTGGGAATCTCGGGCGGGGGGAACCCGCTACGAGCAGTACTTC
>NA|TRBJ2-2|few|TRBV7-6
CASSPGPGGNTGELFF
TGTGCCAGCAGCCCCGGCCCCGGAGGAAACACCGGGGAGCTGTTTTTT
>NA|TRBJ1-1|NA|TRBV4-1
CASSLPGDTEAFF
TGCGCCAGCAGTCTACCAGGGGACACTGAAGCTTTCTTT
>TRBD2|TRBJ2-1|once|TRBV9
CASSVAGGGLGSYNEQFF
TGTGCCAGCAGCGTAGCTGGCGGGGGGCTCGGCTCCTACAATGAGCAGTTCTTC